This T cell receptor (beta chain) emerged from a study of vaccination and CD4 T cells after COVID-19. The overall study: The study collected post-vaccine samples a median around 67 days after dose two, with a range of 14 to 241.

Study-wide results and limits: Convalescent patients' clones that were vaccine-specific were spike mono-reactive in 304 of 307 cases.

This clonotype was found a few times. Its antigen is not known. Stated treatment: roughly ten-day PBMC culture with coronavirus spike peptide pools or control peptides (ViraFEST assay). The unexposed donor's CD4+ T cells were collected before the COVID-19 pandemic (2011-2018). The study sequenced cultured CD4+ T cell DNA using the Oncomine TCR Beta short-read assay. From the PCR reads, TCRdb called clonotypes with MiXCR, one entry per CDR3 protein. The data contain thousands of distinct CDR3 sequences, 31% of them singletons. CDR3 size: 13 residues. The ends were cut back, 3 bases at V and 1 base at J, with 9 bases in the middle. Germline values: CDR1 DFQATT, CDR2 SNEGSKA (reference sequence).

Material for sequencing was CD4+ T cells from blood, cultured in vitro. V is TRBV20-1 and J is TRBJ1-1; D is ambiguous. The sequence was collected from a human donor in good health. The CDR3 nucleotides are TGCAGTGCTAGTGTTACAGCGAACACTGAAGCTTTCTTT. Its translation is CSASVTANTEAFF.